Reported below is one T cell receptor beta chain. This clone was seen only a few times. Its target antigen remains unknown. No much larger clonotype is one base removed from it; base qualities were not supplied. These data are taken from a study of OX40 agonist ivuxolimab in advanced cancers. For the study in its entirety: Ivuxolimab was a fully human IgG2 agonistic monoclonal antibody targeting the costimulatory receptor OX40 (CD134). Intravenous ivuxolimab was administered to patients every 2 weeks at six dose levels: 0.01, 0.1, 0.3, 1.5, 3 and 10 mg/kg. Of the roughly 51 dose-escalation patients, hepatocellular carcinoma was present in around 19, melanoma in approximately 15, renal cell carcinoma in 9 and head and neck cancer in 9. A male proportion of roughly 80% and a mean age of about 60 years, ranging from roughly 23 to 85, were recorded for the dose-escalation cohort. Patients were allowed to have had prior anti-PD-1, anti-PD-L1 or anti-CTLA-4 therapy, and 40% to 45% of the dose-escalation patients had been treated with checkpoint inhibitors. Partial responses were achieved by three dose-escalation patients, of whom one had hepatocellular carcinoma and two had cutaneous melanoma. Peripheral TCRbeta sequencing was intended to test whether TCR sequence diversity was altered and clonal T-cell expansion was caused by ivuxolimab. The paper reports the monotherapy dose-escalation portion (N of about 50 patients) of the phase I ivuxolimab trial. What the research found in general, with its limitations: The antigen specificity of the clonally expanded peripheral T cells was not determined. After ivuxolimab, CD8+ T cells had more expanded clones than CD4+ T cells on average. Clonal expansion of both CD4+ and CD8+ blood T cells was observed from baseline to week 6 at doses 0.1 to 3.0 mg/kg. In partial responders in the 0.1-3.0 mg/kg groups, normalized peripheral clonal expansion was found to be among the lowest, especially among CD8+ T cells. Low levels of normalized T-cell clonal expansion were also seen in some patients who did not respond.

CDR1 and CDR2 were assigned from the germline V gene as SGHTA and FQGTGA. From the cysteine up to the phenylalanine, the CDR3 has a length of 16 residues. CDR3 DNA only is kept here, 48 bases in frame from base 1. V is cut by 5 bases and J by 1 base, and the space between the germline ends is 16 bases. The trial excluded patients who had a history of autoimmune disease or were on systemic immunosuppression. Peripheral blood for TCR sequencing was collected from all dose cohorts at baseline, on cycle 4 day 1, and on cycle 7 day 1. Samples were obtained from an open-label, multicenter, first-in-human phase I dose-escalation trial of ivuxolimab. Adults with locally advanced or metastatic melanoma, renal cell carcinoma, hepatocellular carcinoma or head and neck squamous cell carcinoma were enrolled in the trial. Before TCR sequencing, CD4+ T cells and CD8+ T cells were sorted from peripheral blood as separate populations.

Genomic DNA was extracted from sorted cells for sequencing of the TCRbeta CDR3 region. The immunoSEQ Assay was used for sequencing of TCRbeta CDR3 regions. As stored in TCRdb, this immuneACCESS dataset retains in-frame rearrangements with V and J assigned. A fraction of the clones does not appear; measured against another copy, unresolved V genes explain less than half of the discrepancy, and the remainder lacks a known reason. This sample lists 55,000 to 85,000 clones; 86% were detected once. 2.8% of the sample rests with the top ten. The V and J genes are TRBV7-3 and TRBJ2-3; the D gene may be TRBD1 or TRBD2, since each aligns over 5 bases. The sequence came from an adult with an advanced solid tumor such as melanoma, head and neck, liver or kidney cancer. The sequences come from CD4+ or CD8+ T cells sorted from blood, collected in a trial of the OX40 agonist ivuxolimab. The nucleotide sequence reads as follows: TGTGCCAGCAGCCGACGTGGGGACGAACGCACAGATACGCAGTATTTT. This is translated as CASSRRGDERTDTQYF.